This entry lists 2 T cell receptor beta chains sequenced from one sample in a study of human T cells and chemical hapten exposure. TCRdb re-analysed the RACE reads in MiXCR, keeping a single row per CDR3 protein. The sample carries 70,000 to 95,000 distinct CDR3 sequences, around 7% recorded once. Time point in this sample: patch test 2, 6 weeks after DPC sensitization. The treatment denotes: therapeutic diphenylcyclopropenone sensitization with weekly scalp DPC. The sample in question was whole blood, obtained in connection with sensitization to the hapten diphenylcyclopropenone (DPC). These receptors originate from a woman aged 30 to 39 with alopecia areata. Some clones in this sample may be carry-over from other donors' samples.

To note about this clonotype: Since the CDR3 does not end with the conserved phenylalanine or tryptophan, this likely comes from a read error. The chain joins TRBV30 to TRBJ1-5, with a tentative D call TRBD1 (6 bases). The CDR3 consists of 18 residues. In germline, CDR1 is GTSNPN, CDR2 SVGIG (reference sequence). V lost 0 bases to trimming and J lost 4 bases, with 22 bases between them. DNA for the CDR3: TGTGCCTGGAGTGTATTTTACTCACGGACAGCCCGGAATCAGCCCCAGCATATT. Translated, it gives CAWSVFYSRTARNQPQHI.

This clonotype was picked up many times. This chain links TRBV12-5 with TRBJ1-5; possibly TRBD1 for D (5 bases). Germline V lookup: CDR1 LGHNT, CDR2 FRNRAP. CDR3 length: 14 residues. Trimming took off 9 bases at V and 3 bases at J, with 15 bases between the two ends. The CDR3 region has the DNA TGTGCTAGCCGCTCGGGGGATTTCAATCAGCCCCAGCATTTT. Protein: CASRSGDFNQPQHF.